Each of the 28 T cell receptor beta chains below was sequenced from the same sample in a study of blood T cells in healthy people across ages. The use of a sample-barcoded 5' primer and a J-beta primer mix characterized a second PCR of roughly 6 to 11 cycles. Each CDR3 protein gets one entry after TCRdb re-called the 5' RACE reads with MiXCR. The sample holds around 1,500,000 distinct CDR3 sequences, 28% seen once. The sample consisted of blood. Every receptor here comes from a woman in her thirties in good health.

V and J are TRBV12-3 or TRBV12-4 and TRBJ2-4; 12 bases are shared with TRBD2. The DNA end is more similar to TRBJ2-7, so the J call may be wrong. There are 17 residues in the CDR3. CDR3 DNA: TGTGCCAGCAGTTTATCACTAGCGGGGGGACTAACCTACGAGCAGTACTTC. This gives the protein CASSLSLAGGLTYEQYF.

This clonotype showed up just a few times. The CDR3 loop reads CASSPDVAYEQYF. The CDR3, as DNA: TGTGCCAGCAGCCCGGACGTAGCCTACGAGCAGTACTTC. V is TRBV9 and J is TRBJ2-7; D is unresolved. CDR3 size: 13 residues. Trimming left V 4 bases short and J 2 bases short, with 10 bases between. Germline lookup yields CDR1 SGDLS and CDR2 YYNGEE.

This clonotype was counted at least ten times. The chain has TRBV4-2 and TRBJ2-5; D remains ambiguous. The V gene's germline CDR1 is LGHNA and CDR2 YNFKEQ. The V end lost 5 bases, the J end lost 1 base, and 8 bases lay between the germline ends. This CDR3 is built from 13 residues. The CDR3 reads CASSTRIQETQYF. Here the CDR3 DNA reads TGTGCCAGCAGCACTCGGATCCAAGAGACCCAGTACTTC.

The CDR3 is CASSQALGGVGQYF. The CDR3 region has the DNA TGCGCCAGCAGCCAAGCCCTGGGGGGGGTTGGGCAGTACTTC. The chain uses TRBV4-1 and TRBJ2-7; TRBD2 agrees at 7 bases. This CDR3 comprises 14 residues. V was pared by 1 base and J by 9 bases, with 9 bases of the junction left unmatched. Germline V gene lookup returns CDR1 MGHRA and CDR2 YSYEKL.

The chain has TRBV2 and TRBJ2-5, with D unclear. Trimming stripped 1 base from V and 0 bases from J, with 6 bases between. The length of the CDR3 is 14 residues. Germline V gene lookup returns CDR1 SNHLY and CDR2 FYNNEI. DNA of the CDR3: TGTGCCAGCAGTGAAGGGACGTACCAAGAGACCCAGTACTTC. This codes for CASSEGTYQETQYF.

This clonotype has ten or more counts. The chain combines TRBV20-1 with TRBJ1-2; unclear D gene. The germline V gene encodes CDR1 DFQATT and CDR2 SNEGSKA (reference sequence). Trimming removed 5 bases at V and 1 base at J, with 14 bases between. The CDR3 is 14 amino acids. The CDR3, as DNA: TGCAGTGCTCCCTTCGGCGGGAGTAACTATGGCTACACCTTC. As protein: CSAPFGGSNYGYTF.

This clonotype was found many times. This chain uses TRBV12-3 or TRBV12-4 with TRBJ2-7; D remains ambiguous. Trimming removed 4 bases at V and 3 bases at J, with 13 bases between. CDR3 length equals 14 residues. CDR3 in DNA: TGTGCCAGCAGTTCAGATCGGTCTAGCTACGAGCAGTACTTC. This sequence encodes CASSSDRSSYEQYF.

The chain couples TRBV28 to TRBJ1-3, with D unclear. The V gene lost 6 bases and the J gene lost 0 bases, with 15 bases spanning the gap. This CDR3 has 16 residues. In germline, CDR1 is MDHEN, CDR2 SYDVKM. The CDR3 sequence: CASSTMMIRSGNTIYF. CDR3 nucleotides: TGTGCCAGCAGCACAATGATGATACGCTCTGGAAACACCATATATTTT.

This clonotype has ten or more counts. The CDR3 here is CASSTQRSPSYEQYF. In DNA form, the CDR3 reads TGTGCCAGCAGCACCCAGCGGAGTCCTTCCTACGAGCAGTACTTC. This rearrangement joins TRBV21-1 to TRBJ2-7; no DNA check was done on the table's D call, TRBD2. TRBV21-1 is recorded as a pseudogene. The CDR3 spans 15 residues.

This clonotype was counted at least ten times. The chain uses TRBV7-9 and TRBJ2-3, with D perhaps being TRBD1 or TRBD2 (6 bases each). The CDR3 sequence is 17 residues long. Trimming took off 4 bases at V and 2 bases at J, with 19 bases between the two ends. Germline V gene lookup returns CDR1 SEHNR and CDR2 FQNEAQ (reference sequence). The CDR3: CASSSGASASSTDTQYF. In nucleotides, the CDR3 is TGTGCCAGCAGCTCAGGGGCTAGCGCCTCCTCCACAGATACGCAGTATTTT.

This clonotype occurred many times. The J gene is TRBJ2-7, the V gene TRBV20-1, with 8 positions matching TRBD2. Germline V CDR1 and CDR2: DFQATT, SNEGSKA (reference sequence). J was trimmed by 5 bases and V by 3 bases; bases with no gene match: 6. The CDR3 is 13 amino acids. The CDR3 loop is CSASGRAVNEQYF. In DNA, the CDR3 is TGCAGTGCTAGCGGGAGGGCCGTCAACGAGCAGTACTTC.

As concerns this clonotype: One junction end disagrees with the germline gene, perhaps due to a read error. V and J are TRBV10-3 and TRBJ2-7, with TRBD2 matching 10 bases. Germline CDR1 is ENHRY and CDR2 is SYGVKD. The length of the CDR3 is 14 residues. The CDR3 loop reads CAVRERGGSYEQYF. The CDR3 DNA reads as TGTGCCGTCAGGGAGCGGGGGGGCTCCTACGAGCAGTACTTC.

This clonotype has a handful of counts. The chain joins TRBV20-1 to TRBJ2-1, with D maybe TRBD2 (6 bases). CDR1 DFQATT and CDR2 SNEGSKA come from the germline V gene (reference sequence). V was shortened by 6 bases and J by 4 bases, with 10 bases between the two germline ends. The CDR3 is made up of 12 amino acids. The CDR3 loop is CSAVGGYNEQFF. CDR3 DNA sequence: TGCAGTGCGGTTGGGGGGTACAATGAGCAGTTCTTC.

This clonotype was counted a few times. The CDR3 here is CSARSREGSYNEQYF. The DNA for the CDR3 is TGCAGTGCTAGATCCAGGGAGGGCTCCTACAATGAGCAGTACTTC. The V gene is TRBV20-1, the J gene TRBJ2-7; 7 bases match TRBD2. The CDR3 is made up of 15 amino acids. CDR1 is DFQATT, CDR2 SNEGSKA, per germline (reference sequence). J lost 7 bases, V lost 2 bases, and 14 bases had no gene match.

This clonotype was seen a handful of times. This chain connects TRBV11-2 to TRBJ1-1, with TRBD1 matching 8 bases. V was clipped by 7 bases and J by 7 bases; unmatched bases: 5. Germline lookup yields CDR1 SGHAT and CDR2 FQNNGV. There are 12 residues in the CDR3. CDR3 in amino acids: CASTRTGIEAFF. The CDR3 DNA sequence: TGTGCCAGCACCCGGACAGGGATTGAAGCTTTCTTT.

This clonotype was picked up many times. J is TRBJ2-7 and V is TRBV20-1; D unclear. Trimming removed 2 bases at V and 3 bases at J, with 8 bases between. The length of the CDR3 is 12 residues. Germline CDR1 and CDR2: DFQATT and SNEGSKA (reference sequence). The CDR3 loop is CSARINYYEQYF. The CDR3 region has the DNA TGCAGTGCTAGAATCAACTACTACGAGCAGTACTTC.

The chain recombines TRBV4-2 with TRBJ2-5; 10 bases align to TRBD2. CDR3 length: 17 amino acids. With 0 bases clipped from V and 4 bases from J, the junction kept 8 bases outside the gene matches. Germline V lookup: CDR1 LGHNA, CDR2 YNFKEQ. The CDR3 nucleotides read TGTGCCAGCAGCCAAGAAGCTAGCGGGAGAGGGGCAGAGACCCAGTACTTC. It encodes CASSQEASGRGAETQYF.

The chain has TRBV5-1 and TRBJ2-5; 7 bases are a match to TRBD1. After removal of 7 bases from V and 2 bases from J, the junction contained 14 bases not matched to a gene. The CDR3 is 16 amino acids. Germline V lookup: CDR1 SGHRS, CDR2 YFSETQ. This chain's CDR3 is CASGVGGASRQETQYF. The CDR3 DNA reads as TGCGCCAGCGGGGTAGGGGGCGCCAGTAGGCAAGAGACCCAGTACTTC.

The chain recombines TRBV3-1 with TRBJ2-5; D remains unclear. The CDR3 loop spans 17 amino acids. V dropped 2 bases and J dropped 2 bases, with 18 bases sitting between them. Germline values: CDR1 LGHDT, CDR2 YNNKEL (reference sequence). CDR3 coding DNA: TGTGCCAGCAGCCAATTCCCGAACAGAAAGTTTCAAGAGACCCAGTACTTC. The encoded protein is CASSQFPNRKFQETQYF.

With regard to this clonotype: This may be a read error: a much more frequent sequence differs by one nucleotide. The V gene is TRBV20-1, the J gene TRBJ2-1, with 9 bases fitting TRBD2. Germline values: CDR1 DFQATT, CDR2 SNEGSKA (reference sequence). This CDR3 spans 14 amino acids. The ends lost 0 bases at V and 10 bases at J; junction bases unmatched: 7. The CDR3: CSAREPAGGYEQFF. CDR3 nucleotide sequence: TGCAGTGCTAGAGAGCCAGCGGGGGGCTACGAGCAGTTCTTC.

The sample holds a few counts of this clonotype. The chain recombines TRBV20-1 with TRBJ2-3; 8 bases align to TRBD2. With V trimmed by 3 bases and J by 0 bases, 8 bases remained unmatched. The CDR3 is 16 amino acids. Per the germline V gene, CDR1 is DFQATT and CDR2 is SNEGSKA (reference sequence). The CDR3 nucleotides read TGCAGTGCTAGTGTCGGGGGGGACCTTAGCACAGATACGCAGTATTTT. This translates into CSASVGGDLSTDTQYF.

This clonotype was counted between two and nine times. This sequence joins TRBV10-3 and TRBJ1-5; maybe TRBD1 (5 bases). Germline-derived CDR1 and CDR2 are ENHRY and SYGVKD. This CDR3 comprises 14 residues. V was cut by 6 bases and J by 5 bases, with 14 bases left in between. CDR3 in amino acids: CAIRGTGIDQPQHF. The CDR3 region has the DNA TGTGCCATCAGGGGGACGGGAATCGATCAGCCCCAGCATTTT.

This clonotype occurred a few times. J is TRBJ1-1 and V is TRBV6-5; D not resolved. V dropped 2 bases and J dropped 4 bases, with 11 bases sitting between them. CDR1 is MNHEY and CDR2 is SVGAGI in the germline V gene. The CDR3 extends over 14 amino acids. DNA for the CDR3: TGTGCCAGCAGTTACACCGCGTCAGGCACTGAAGCTTTCTTT. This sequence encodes CASSYTASGTEAFF.

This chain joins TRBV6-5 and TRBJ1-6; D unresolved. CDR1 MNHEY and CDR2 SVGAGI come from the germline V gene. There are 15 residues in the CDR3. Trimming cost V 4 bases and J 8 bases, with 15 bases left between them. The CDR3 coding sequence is TGTGCCAGCAGTTTGACACCCGCGGGAGATTCACCCCTCCACTTT. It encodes CASSLTPAGDSPLHF.

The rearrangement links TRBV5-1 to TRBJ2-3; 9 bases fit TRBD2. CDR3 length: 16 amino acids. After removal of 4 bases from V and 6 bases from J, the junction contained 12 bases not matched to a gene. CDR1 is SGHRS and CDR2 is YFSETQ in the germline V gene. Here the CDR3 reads CASSPSTSGGGDTQYF. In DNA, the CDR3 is TGCGCCAGCAGCCCCTCGACTAGCGGAGGGGGGGATACGCAGTATTTT. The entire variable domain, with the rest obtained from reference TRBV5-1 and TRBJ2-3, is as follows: KAGVTQTPRYLIKTRGQQVTLSCSPISGHRSVSWYQQTPGQGLQFLFEYFSETQRNKGNFPGRFSGRQFSNSRSEMNVSTLELGDSALYLCASSPSTSGGGDTQYFGPGTRLTVL.

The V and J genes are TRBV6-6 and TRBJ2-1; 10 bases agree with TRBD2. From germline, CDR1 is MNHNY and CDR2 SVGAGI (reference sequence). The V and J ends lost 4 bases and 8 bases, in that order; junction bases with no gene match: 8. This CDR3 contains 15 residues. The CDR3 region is CASSSSGTSADEQFF. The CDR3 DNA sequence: TGTGCCAGCAGTTCTTCCGGGACTAGCGCCGATGAGCAGTTCTTC.

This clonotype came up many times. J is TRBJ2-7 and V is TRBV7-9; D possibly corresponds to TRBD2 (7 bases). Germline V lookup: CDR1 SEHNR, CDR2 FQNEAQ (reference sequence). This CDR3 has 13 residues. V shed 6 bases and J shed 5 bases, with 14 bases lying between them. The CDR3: CASSYGGQDEQYF. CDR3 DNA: TGTGCCAGCAGTTACGGGGGGCAGGACGAGCAGTACTTC.

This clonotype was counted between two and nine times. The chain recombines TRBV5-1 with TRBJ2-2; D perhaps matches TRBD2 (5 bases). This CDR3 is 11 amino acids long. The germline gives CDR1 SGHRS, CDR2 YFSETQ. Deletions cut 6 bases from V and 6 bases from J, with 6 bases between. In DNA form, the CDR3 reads TGCGCCAGCACGGAGGCCGGGGAGCTGTTTTTT. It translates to CASTEAGELFF.